This TCR beta chain derives from a study of CD8 T cells in Susac syndrome. CDR3 length: 16 residues. V was clipped by 1 base and J by 4 bases, with 14 bases between them. Germline values: CDR1 MGHDK, CDR2 SYGVNS. An input of roughly 0.5 to 1 ug of RNA was subjected to reverse transcription using random hexamers. Multiplex immunoSEQ PCR targeted 54 Vbeta and 13 Jbeta TCR beta segments. Each CDR3 protein is one row after TCRdb ran MiXCR on the immunoSEQ multiplex PCR reads. Here the sample spans about 120,000 distinct CDR3 sequences, approximately 93% being singletons. The chain combines TRBV25-1 with TRBJ2-1; D is possibly TRBD2 (7 bases). The source material was CD4+ T cells from PBMCs. The clonotype originates from a human donor with multiple sclerosis. In DNA form, the CDR3 reads TGTGCCAGCAGTGAATCGGGCGGGGGCGGATACAATGAGCAGTTCTTC. It codes for CASSESGGGGYNEQFF.